This T cell receptor beta chain was documented in a study of blood T cell repertoires in COVID-19. The overall study: T cells, B-cell-depleted T cells, or PBMCs supplied cDNA or gDNA.

In the original analysis: Amplification with reference gene primers provided the estimates of nucleated cell counts. Profiling relied on immunoSEQ multiplex PCR, and the TCRdb table lists in-frame clones only, not all of them. V and J calls and clone size are given by that table; D and trimming were obtained from the DNA. The table includes roughly 76,000 clones, 91% detected once. Trimming cost V 5 bases and J 6 bases; bases outside gene matches: 11. This CDR3 spans 16 amino acids. CDR1 LNHNV and CDR2 YYDKDF come from the germline V gene (reference sequence). Sequences were obtained from peripheral blood. The chain carries TRBV15 and TRBJ2-7; 12 positions match TRBD2. The source is a woman aged 55-70 years with active COVID-19. CDR3 protein: CATSDRLAGVNSEQYF. The CDR3 DNA is TGTGCCACCAGCGACCGACTAGCGGGAGTGAATAGCGAGCAGTACTTC.